This TCR beta chain emerged from a study of patients and donors after allogeneic stem cell transplantation. MiXCR, run by TCRdb on the RT-PCR reads, gives a single entry per CDR3 protein. Of about 24,000 distinct CDR3 sequences listed, roughly two fifths are singletons. This clonotype was seen more than once but under ten times. Sample: blood, either unsorted or a sorted T cell fraction (not recorded which). This sequence was found in a human donor who was either an allogeneic HSCT recipient or a stem cell or donor lymphocyte infusion donor (not recorded which). It is not recorded whose cells these are; they may come from a transplant donor.

This CDR3 reads CASRGTVREAFF. CDR3 in DNA: TGTGCCAGCAGAGGGACAGTTCGTGAAGCTTTCTTT. The V gene is TRBV6-5, the J gene TRBJ1-1; 7 nucleotides align to TRBD1. Per the germline V gene, CDR1 is MNHEY and CDR2 is SVGAGI. The J segment lost 7 bases and the V segment lost 6 bases, leaving 5 bases of the junction unmatched. CDR3 length: 12 residues.